This T cell receptor beta chain originates from a study of blood T cell repertoires in COVID-19. Across the study: Sources were T cells, B-cell-depleted T cells, or PBMCs; the material itself was cDNA or gDNA.

How the authors handled the data: Reference gene primer amplification yielded estimated nucleated cell counts. Clones were read by immunoSEQ multiplex PCR, and TCRdb kept only the in-frame ones, dropping some. V and J calls and clone size are as listed in that table; D and trimming were resolved from the DNA. The sample yields 30,000 or so clones, approximately 88% seen once. The V gene lost 5 bases and the J gene lost 4 bases, with 21 bases spanning the gap. The CDR3 loop spans 16 amino acids. Per the germline V gene, CDR1 is LNHDA and CDR2 is SQIVND (reference sequence). J is TRBJ2-7 and V is TRBV19; TRBD2 is a possible D gene (6 bases). This clonotype was obtained from a human donor in a cohort sampled during active COVID-19. The source material was peripheral blood. This chain's CDR3 is CASSPLRGTGEYEQYF. CDR3 DNA: TGTGCCAGTAGTCCACTTCGCGGGACGGGGGAGTACGAGCAGTACTTC.